This T cell receptor beta chain was profiled in a study of shared clonotypes between healthy human individuals. The CDR3 is 15 residues long. Per germline, CDR1 SGHAT and CDR2 FQNNGV. V lost 1 base, J lost 4 bases, and 13 bases lay in between. Data came from immunoSEQ multiplex PCR; TCRdb stores just in-frame clones and leaves some out. The table has more than 2 million clones, about 93% seen once; the top ten hold more than 1.5%. CD45RO-negative, CCR7-positively selected cells formed the naive CD8 fraction, excluding terminally differentiated effector memory CD45RA+ cells. The V call is TRBV11-2, the J call TRBJ1-1; possibly TRBD1 for D (5 bases). The TCR comes from a man aged 18 to 30 in good health. Some clones in this sample may be carry-over from other donors' samples. Sequenced material: naive CD8+ T cells from PBMCs. CDR3 region: CASSLGKGIGTEAFF. In DNA form, the CDR3 reads TGTGCCAGCAGCTTAGGGAAGGGGATTGGCACTGAAGCTTTCTTT.